The 18 T cell receptor beta chains reported below all come from one sample, sequenced in a study of CD8+ T cells in alopecia areata. Reverse transcribed after extraction, RNA yielded cDNA as the sequencing template. Some clones are missing from TCRdb's copy, which holds only in-frame ones; the method was immunoSEQ multiplex PCR. The sample records about 180,000 clones, approximately 56% being singletons. The starting material was CD4+ T cells sorted from blood, obtained at week 0. These receptors were taken from a human donor with alopecia areata.

This chain uses TRBV14 with TRBJ2-3, with D perhaps matching TRBD1 or TRBD2 (5 bases each). This CDR3 comprises 15 residues. The ends were cut back, 1 base at V and 1 base at J, with 9 bases in the middle. Per the germline V gene, CDR1 is SGHDN and CDR2 is FVKESK. The CDR3 region is CASSQARGRTDTQYF. In DNA form, the CDR3 reads TGTGCCAGCAGCCAAGCTCGGGGACGCACAGATACGCAGTATTTT.

V usage is TRBV2 and J usage is TRBJ2-6; tentatively, D is TRBD1 (7 bases). Germline V gene lookup returns CDR1 SNHLY and CDR2 FYNNEI. This CDR3 is built from 15 residues. V lost 7 bases, J lost 0 bases, and 10 bases lay in between. This CDR3 reads CASTGGSSGANVLTF. In DNA form, the CDR3 reads TGTGCCAGCACAGGGGGGAGCTCTGGGGCCAACGTCCTGACTTTC.

This clone was counted once. The genes are TRBV6-5 and TRBJ1-2; TRBD1 agrees at 9 bases. The CDR3 covers 13 residues. V lost 6 bases to trimming and J lost 7 bases; unmatched junction nucleotides: 6. Germline lookup yields CDR1 MNHEY and CDR2 SVGAGI. The CDR3 protein is CASSLGTGTGYTF. The CDR3 coding sequence is TGTGCCAGCAGCCTCGGGACAGGGACTGGCTACACCTTC.

Only a few counts were recorded for this clone. The gene calls are TRBV2 and TRBJ2-7; no firm D call. The germline CDR1 and CDR2 sequences are SNHLY and FYNNEI. V was trimmed by 7 bases and J by 1 base, leaving 20 bases between them. The CDR3 runs 16 residues. Here the CDR3 DNA reads TGTGCCAGCAACTCGCGTAAGTTCCGAAAATCCTACGAGCAGTACTTC. It yields the protein CASNSRKFRKSYEQYF.

The chain couples TRBV29-1 to TRBJ1-2; the D gene is possibly TRBD1 (6 bases). The CDR3 totals 14 residues. V lost 4 bases to trimming and J lost 2 bases, with 14 bases between them. Germline V gives CDR1 SQVTM, CDR2 ANQGSEA. The CDR3 reads CSVAGQVLNYGYTF. The DNA of the CDR3 is TGCAGCGTTGCGGGACAAGTCTTAAACTATGGCTACACCTTC. Filled out from reference TRBV29-1 and TRBJ1-2, the complete variable domain reads SAVISQKPSRDICQRGTSLTIQCQVDSQVTMMFWYRQQPGQSLTLIATANQGSEATYESGFVIDKFPISRPNLTFSTLTVSNMSPEDSSIYLCSVAGQVLNYGYTFGSGTRLTVV.

This clone was counted a few times. In the same sample, other DNA sequences code for this CDR3. The chain carries TRBV10-3 and TRBJ2-5; D gene unclear. The germline V gene has CDR1 ENHRY and CDR2 SYGVKD. V was clipped by 0 bases and J by 4 bases, with 3 bases between them. The CDR3 has 12 residues. The CDR3 DNA reads as TGTGCCATCAGTGAGTCCGGAGAGACCCAGTACTTC. Translated: CAISESGETQYF.

This clone was counted a single time. The chain employs TRBV5-1 and TRBJ1-1; TRBD1 agrees at 7 bases. Germline values: CDR1 SGHRS, CDR2 YFSETQ. The CDR3 extends over 15 amino acids. V shed 3 bases, J shed 0 bases, and the junction held 5 bases outside the gene matches. The CDR3 is CASSSGQLMNTEAFF. CDR3 coding DNA: TGCGCCAGCAGCTCGGGACAGCTTATGAACACTGAAGCTTTCTTT. Variable domain in full (rest from reference TRBV5-1 and TRBJ1-1): KAGVTQTPRYLIKTRGQQVTLSCSPISGHRSVSWYQQTPGQGLQFLFEYFSETQRNKGNFPGRFSGRQFSNSRSEMNVSTLELGDSALYLCASSSGQLMNTEAFFGQGTRLTVV.

The V gene is TRBV29-1, the J gene TRBJ2-2, with 8 nucleotides matching TRBD2. The V gene end was trimmed by 4 bases and the J gene end by 5 bases; junction bases not matched to a gene: 3. This CDR3 is built from 13 residues. Germline V gene sequence: CDR1 SQVTM, CDR2 ANQGSEA. DNA for the CDR3: TGCAGCGTTGCCGGACTAGCTACCGGGGAGCTGTTTTTT. Translating it yields CSVAGLATGELFF.

The gene calls are TRBV7-9 and TRBJ2-5; no clear D gene. Germline lookup yields CDR1 SEHNR and CDR2 FQNEAQ (reference sequence). The CDR3 contains 13 residues. Trimming pared 4 bases from V and 7 bases from J, leaving 13 bases between. In DNA form, the CDR3 reads TGTGCCAGCAGCTCTGTCCTATGGGGGACCCAGTACTTC. It codes for CASSSVLWGTQYF. The full variable domain, in which reference TRBV7-9 and TRBJ2-5 provide the parts outside the CDR3, is DTGVSQNPRHKITKRGQNVTFRCDPISEHNRLYWYRQTLGQGPEFLTYFQNEAQLEKSRLLSDRFSAERPKGSFSTLEIQRTEQGDSAMYLCASSSVLWGTQYFGPGTRLLVL.

CDR3 nucleotides: TGCGCCAGCAGCCAAGCCGGGATGGGAGTCGGTGAAAAACTGTTTTTT. Protein product: CASSQAGMGVGEKLFF. The chain recombines TRBV4-1 with TRBJ1-4; D gene uncertain. The CDR3 consists of 16 residues. Looked up from germline, CDR1 is MGHRA and CDR2 is YSYEKL. Trimming cost V 1 base and J 7 bases, with 16 bases left between them.

V gene TRBV2 combines with J gene TRBJ1-2; D not resolved. The CDR3 is 13 amino acids. V was shortened by 6 bases and J by 0 bases, with 8 bases between the two germline ends. Germline V CDR1 and CDR2: SNHLY, FYNNEI. CDR3 nucleotide sequence: TGTGCCAGCAGGGCTAGTGCTAACTATGGCTACACCTTC. Its protein product is CASRASANYGYTF.

This clone was found a few times. The CDR3 sequence is CSAWTGDGELFF. The CDR3 DNA reads as TGCAGCGCTTGGACAGGGGACGGGGAGCTGTTTTTT. V is TRBV29-1 and J is TRBJ2-2, with TRBD1 matching 9 bases. With V trimmed by 7 bases and J by 7 bases, 4 bases remained unmatched. Looked up from germline, CDR1 is SQVTM and CDR2 is ANQGSEA. This CDR3 spans 12 amino acids.

This clone was counted only a few times. This sequence joins TRBV29-1 and TRBJ2-5; D is possibly TRBD1 (6 bases). The V gene's germline CDR1 is SQVTM and CDR2 ANQGSEA. The CDR3 has 12 residues. Trimming took 6 bases from V and 6 from J, leaving 14 bases between them. The CDR3 DNA reads as TGCAGCGTCGGGGACAATTTGAAGACCCAGTACTTC. It codes for CSVGDNLKTQYF.

As for this clone: The germline gene is not matched at one end of the junction; a read error may be the cause. This chain uses TRBV15 with TRBJ2-2; a weak D match, TRBD2 (5 bases). Germline V lookup: CDR1 LNHNV, CDR2 YYDKDF (reference sequence). The CDR3 runs to 13 residues. CDR3 in DNA: TGTGCCACCAGCAGAGATGAAGTCGGGAAGCTGTTTTTT. It specifies CATSRDEVGKLFF. The full variable domain, completed using reference TRBV15 and TRBJ2-2, is DAMVIQNPRYQVTQFGKPVTLSCSQTLNHNVMYWYQQKSSQAPKLLFHYYDKDFNNEADTPDNFQSRRPNTSFCFLDIRSPGLGDTAMYLCATSRDEVGKLFFGEGSRLTVL.

This chain connects TRBV6-5 to TRBJ2-7, with 7 bases identical to TRBD1. Germline trimming cut 6 bases from V and 2 bases from J; bases unmatched to any gene: 10. Germline-derived CDR1 and CDR2 are MNHEY and SVGAGI. The CDR3 contains 15 residues. CDR3 protein: CASRLNRGRAYEQYF. CDR3 coding DNA: TGTGCCAGCAGACTCAACAGGGGCCGAGCCTACGAGCAGTACTTC.

The table lists this clone with a few counts. Within the sample, other DNA sequences also encode this same CDR3. V and J are TRBV29-1 and TRBJ2-5; 7 bases are shared with TRBD2. V lost 7 bases and J lost 4; bases outside the gene matches: 6. CDR1 is SQVTM and CDR2 is ANQGSEA in the germline V gene. This CDR3 has 12 amino acids. The CDR3 DNA follows: TGCAGCGCAACCTCGGGGGGAGAGACCCAGTACTTC. Its translation: CSATSGGETQYF.

This chain joins TRBV7-3 and TRBJ2-2; a possible D gene is TRBD1 (6 bases). Germline V lookup: CDR1 SGHTA, CDR2 FQGTGA. The length of the CDR3 is 15 residues. The V and J ends lost 4 bases and 4 bases respectively, with 13 bases between them. CDR3 coding DNA: TGTGCCAGCAGCTCATACAGGGTGGGCACCGGGGAGCTGTTTTTT. Translating it yields CASSSYRVGTGELFF.

The V call is TRBV29-1, the J call TRBJ2-2, with 7 positions matching TRBD1. The CDR3 loop spans 15 amino acids. Unmatched junction bases numbered 9, after V lost 3 bases and J lost 5 bases. CDR1 is SQVTM, CDR2 ANQGSEA, per germline. CDR3 DNA sequence: TGCAGCGTTGACGTGACAGGGTCGGTTACCGGGGAGCTGTTTTTT. This gives the protein CSVDVTGSVTGELFF.